A selection of T cell receptor beta chains follows, all from one sample in a study of cytomegalovirus exposure and HLA in healthy donors. Produced via immunoSEQ multiplex PCR; TCRdb's table is partial and in-frame only. The table has approximately 150,000 clones, approximately 71% seen once; the top ten hold around 9.3%. Source material: PBMCs. All receptors derive from a man aged 30-40 years in good health and CMV-seropositive. The CDR3 runs from the conserved cysteine through the conserved F or W. Each record gives: J gene, V gene, CDR3 protein.

J gene: TRBJ1-5
V gene: TRBV9
CDR3 protein: CASSVEAGGNQPQHF

J gene: TRBJ1-1
V gene: TRBV27
CDR3 protein: CASSYRPGNTEAFF

J gene: TRBJ1-1
V gene: TRBV9
CDR3 protein: CASSGGEVAEAFF

J gene: TRBJ2-7
V gene: TRBV7-9
CDR3 protein: CASSPPGVAGVGNEQYF

J gene: TRBJ2-1
V gene: TRBV6-6
CDR3 protein: CASSYMTHSLYNEQFF

J gene: TRBJ1-4
V gene: TRBV30
CDR3 protein: CAWSVRVDEKLFF

J gene: TRBJ1-1
V gene: TRBV30
CDR3 protein: CAWGTGIAEAFF

J gene: -
V gene: TRBV6-1
CDR3 protein: CAVGGYQTSYEQYF

J gene: TRBJ1-1
V gene: TRBV6-5
CDR3 protein: CASRDRQGSFTEAFF

J gene: TRBJ1-5
V gene: TRBV18
CDR3 protein: CASSPTGEGQPQHF

J gene: TRBJ2-1
V gene: TRBV19
CDR3 protein: CASSIVGTINNEQFF

J gene: TRBJ2-1
V gene: TRBV14
CDR3 protein: CASSQGWSWREALGPYNEQFF

J gene: TRBJ1-2
V gene: TRBV2
CDR3 protein: CASRETGGDGYTF

J gene: TRBJ1-5
V gene: TRBV2
CDR3 protein: CASSGQGRDQPQHF

J gene: TRBJ2-3
V gene: TRBV27
CDR3 protein: CASSLDGRAVRTDTQYF

J gene: TRBJ2-7
V gene: TRBV5-1
CDR3 protein: CASSLATGSEQYF

J gene: TRBJ2-7
V gene: TRBV5-1
CDR3 protein: CASSENRGLYEQYF

J gene: TRBJ2-4
V gene: TRBV28
CDR3 protein: CASGSDSTEDIQYF

J gene: TRBJ2-7
V gene: TRBV29-1
CDR3 protein: CSVEDEARDYEQYF

J gene: TRBJ2-1
V gene: TRBV15
CDR3 protein: CASAGPPTREQFF

J gene: TRBJ2-7
V gene: TRBV30
CDR3 protein: CAWSVFGSSTYEQYF

J gene: TRBJ1-3
V gene: TRBV4-1
CDR3 protein: CASSQAPGTGNTIYF

J gene: TRBJ2-7
V gene: TRBV6-5
CDR3 protein: CASSYGLALGTYEQYF

J gene: TRBJ2-5
V gene: TRBV30
CDR3 protein: CAWSVGETQYF

J gene: TRBJ2-3
V gene: TRBV27
CDR3 protein: CASSLFPGTDTQYF

J gene: TRBJ2-3
V gene: TRBV5-1
CDR3 protein: CASSLVPSVADTQYF

J gene: TRBJ1-1
V gene: TRBV19
CDR3 protein: CASSIRTAAEAFF

J gene: TRBJ2-3
V gene: TRBV10-1
CDR3 protein: CASSDQRQVNTQYF